Below are 17 T cell receptor beta chains sequenced from a single sample in a study of blood T cell repertoires in COVID-19. TCRdb keeps only in-frame clones here, not all; method: immunoSEQ multiplex PCR. The table lists approximately 110,000 clones, roughly 88% of them singletons. Sequencing was performed on peripheral blood. These receptors all stem from a woman at least 80 years old with active or convalescent COVID-19.

V and J are TRBV7-2 and TRBJ2-5; TRBD1 agrees at 8 bases. This CDR3 is 17 amino acids long. Germline V gene lookup returns CDR1 SGHTA and CDR2 FQGNSA. With V trimmed by 1 base and J by 5 bases, 12 bases remained unmatched. This chain's CDR3 is CASSLVATGAVRETQYF. The DNA of the CDR3 is TGTGCCAGCAGCTTAGTGGCGACAGGGGCTGTTAGGGAGACCCAGTACTTC.

The chain links TRBV10-1 to TRBJ2-3, with D possibly being TRBD2 (5 bases). Germline V gives CDR1 WNHNN, CDR2 SYGVQD (reference sequence). Trimming took off 0 bases at V and 1 base at J, with 11 bases between the two ends. The CDR3 is 16 residues long. CDR3 protein: CASSESLARGTDTQYF. The CDR3, as DNA: TGCGCCAGCAGTGAGTCCTTAGCGAGGGGCACAGATACGCAGTATTTT.

This clone turned up a few times. The CDR3 protein is CASSSFQSRGKGEAFF. The CDR3 DNA reads TGTGCCAGCAGCTCCTTTCAAAGTAGGGGGAAAGGAGAAGCTTTCTTT. The V and J genes are TRBV7-9 and TRBJ1-1; a weak D match, TRBD1 (6 bases). Germline V gene lookup returns CDR1 SEHNR and CDR2 FQNEAQ (reference sequence). There are 16 residues in the CDR3. Trimming took 4 bases from V and 8 from J, leaving 23 bases between them.

The genes are TRBV27 and TRBJ1-2, with a tentative D call TRBD1 (6 bases). V dropped 5 bases and J dropped 10 bases, with 17 bases sitting between them. This CDR3 contains 13 residues. CDR1 is MNHEY and CDR2 is SMNVEV in the germline V gene (reference sequence). Here the CDR3 reads CASSPIWTADYTF. The CDR3 region has the DNA TGTGCCAGCAGTCCTATCTGGACAGCTGACTACACCTTC.

J is TRBJ1-5 and V is TRBV5-1; a weak D match, TRBD1 (5 bases). Between the trimmed V and J ends, which lost 3 bases and 4 bases, there was a span of 14 bases. Germline V gene data show CDR1 as SGHRS and CDR2 as YFSETQ. The CDR3 has 15 amino acids. CDR3 protein: CASSSGPAGNQPQHF. For the CDR3, the DNA is TGCGCCAGCAGCTCAGGGCCCGCGGGGAATCAGCCCCAGCATTTT.

The chain joins TRBV5-1 to TRBJ2-7, with D possibly being TRBD2 (7 bases). Per germline, CDR1 SGHRS and CDR2 YFSETQ. V was trimmed by 3 bases and J by 2 bases, leaving 15 bases between them. The CDR3 sequence is 15 residues long. CDR3: CASSSGGQTTYEQYF. For the CDR3, the DNA is TGCGCCAGCAGCTCGGGGGGACAAACGACCTACGAGCAGTACTTC.

V is TRBV5-5 and J is TRBJ2-7; 8 nucleotides match TRBD1. The CDR3 runs to 15 residues. Germline loops: CDR1 SGHKS, CDR2 YYEKEE (reference sequence). Unmatched junction bases numbered 11, after V lost 2 bases and J lost 7 bases. CDR3 residues: CASSFIRTGNEEQYF. CDR3 DNA: TGTGCCAGCAGCTTCATACGGACAGGGAATGAGGAGCAGTACTTC.

The chain is built from TRBV14 and TRBJ2-5; 8 nucleotides match TRBD1. Germline V gene sequence: CDR1 SGHDN, CDR2 FVKESK. Trimming at V came to 2 bases and at J to 5 bases, leaving 4 bases not matched to a gene. The CDR3 is 14 amino acids. DNA for the CDR3: TGTGCCAGCAGCCAAAATAGACAGGGGGAGACCCAGTACTTC. Amino acid sequence: CASSQNRQGETQYF.

This chain uses TRBV3-1 (or the pseudogene TRBV3-2) with TRBJ2-3, with D possibly being TRBD1 (6 bases). This CDR3 spans 14 amino acids. The germline gives CDR1 LGHDT, CDR2 YNNKEL (reference sequence). V lost 2 bases and J lost 4, with 10 bases in between. The CDR3 is CASSQQGTADTQYF. DNA of the CDR3: TGTGCCAGCAGCCAACAGGGGACCGCAGATACGCAGTATTTT.

This clone was recorded a few times. The chain couples TRBV4-1 to TRBJ2-3; TRBD2 matches at 13 bases. The CDR3 sequence is 16 residues long. J lost 14 bases, V lost 1 base, and 12 bases had no gene match. CDR1 MGHRA and CDR2 YSYEKL come from the germline V gene. CDR3 residues: CASSQVTSGRAAYRYF. As DNA, the CDR3 is TGCGCCAGCAGCCAAGTCACTAGCGGGAGGGCCGCATACCGGTATTTT.

This clone was seen more than once but under ten times. The chain employs TRBV24-1 and TRBJ2-7; 15 bases align to TRBD2. The length of the CDR3 is 20 residues. Germline CDR1 and CDR2: KGHDR and SFDVKD. The V and J ends lost 3 bases and 4 bases, in that order; junction bases with no gene match: 15. The CDR3 region has the DNA TGTGCCACCAGTGATGTATCTCCGGGACTAGCGGGAGGCCCACTTTACGAGCAGTACTTC. Translated: CATSDVSPGLAGGPLYEQYF.

The chain has TRBV30 and TRBJ2-5, with 16 bases fitting TRBD2. Germline CDR1 and CDR2: GTSNPN and SVGIG (reference sequence). The junction had 13 bases not matched to a gene; V was cut back by 1 base and J by 5 bases. The CDR3 loop spans 19 amino acids. CDR3 protein: CAWSGAGGTSGRAGETQYF. The CDR3 DNA reads TGTGCCTGGAGTGGAGCCGGCGGGACTAGCGGGAGGGCCGGTGAGACCCAGTACTTC.

The rearrangement joins TRBV2 to TRBJ2-3; possibly TRBD1 for D (6 bases). Per germline, CDR1 SNHLY and CDR2 FYNNEI. Between the trimmed V and J ends, which lost 2 bases and 3 bases, there was a span of 12 bases. The CDR3 spans 15 residues. CDR3 in DNA: TGTGCCAGCAGTGAATGGGGGCTGGGAACAGATACGCAGTATTTT. Its protein is CASSEWGLGTDTQYF. The variable domain in full, with the rest retrieved from reference TRBV2 and TRBJ2-3, is EPEVTQTPSHQVTQMGQEVILRCVPISNHLYFYWYRQILGQKVEFLVSFYNNEISEKSEIFDDQFSVERPDGSNFTLKIRSTKLEDSAMYFCASSEWGLGTDTQYFGPGTRLTVL.

The V gene is TRBV2, the J gene TRBJ2-5, with 9 bases lining up with TRBD2. CDR3 length equals 16 residues. Per the germline V gene, CDR1 is SNHLY and CDR2 is FYNNEI. The junction had 9 bases not matched to a gene; V was cut back by 3 bases and J by 4 bases. CDR3 loop: CASSEGLAGYGETQYF. DNA of the CDR3: TGTGCCAGCAGTGAGGGGCTAGCGGGATATGGAGAGACCCAGTACTTC.

V is TRBV2 and J is TRBJ1-1; a possible D gene is TRBD1 (6 bases). Between the trimmed V and J ends, which lost 10 bases and 0 bases, there was a span of 12 bases. Germline loops: CDR1 SNHLY, CDR2 FYNNEI. The CDR3 is 13 residues long. The CDR3 DNA follows: TGTGCCACCAGACAGGCCATGAACACTGAAGCTTTCTTT. It encodes CATRQAMNTEAFF.

The sample holds one count of this clone. The J gene is TRBJ1-1, the V gene TRBV2; D possibly corresponds to TRBD1 (5 bases). Germline CDR1 reads SNHLY; CDR2 reads FYNNEI. Trimming removed 11 bases at V and 0 bases at J, with 19 bases between. The CDR3 loop spans 15 amino acids. The CDR3 DNA reads as TGTGCCGGGGCCACTGGGCCCTCCATGAACACTGAAGCTTTCTTT. As protein: CAGATGPSMNTEAFF.

The chain uses TRBV5-5 and TRBJ2-3, with a tentative D call TRBD2 (6 bases). The V end was cut by 3 bases, the J end by 2 bases, with 16 bases between. This CDR3 is 16 amino acids long. Germline loops: CDR1 SGHKS, CDR2 YYEKEE (reference sequence). The CDR3 DNA sequence: TGTGCCAGCAGCTCAACTAGCTTTGGTACCACAGATACGCAGTATTTT. The encoded protein is CASSSTSFGTTDTQYF.